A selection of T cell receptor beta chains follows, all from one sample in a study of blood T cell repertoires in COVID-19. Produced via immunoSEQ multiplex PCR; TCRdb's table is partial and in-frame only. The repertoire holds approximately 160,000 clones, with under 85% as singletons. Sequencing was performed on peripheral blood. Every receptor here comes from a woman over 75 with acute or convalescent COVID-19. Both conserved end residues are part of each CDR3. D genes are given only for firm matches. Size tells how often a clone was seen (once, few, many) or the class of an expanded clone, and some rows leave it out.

cdr3_aa: CASRYDGQQNEKLFF; cdr3_nt: TGCGCCAGCAGATACGATGGACAGCAGAATGAAAAACTGTTTTTT; d_call: -; j_call: TRBJ1-4; clone_size: -; v_call: TRBV5-1; cdr3_length: 15
cdr3_aa: CASGVTGTGELFF; cdr3_nt: TGTGCCAGCGGAGTCACAGGGACCGGGGAGCTGTTTTTT; d_call: -; j_call: TRBJ2-2; clone_size: -; v_call: TRBV11-2; cdr3_length: 13
cdr3_aa: CAWGDSLTDTQYF; cdr3_nt: TGTGCCTGGGGGGACTCCCTCACAGATACGCAGTATTTT; d_call: -; j_call: TRBJ2-3; clone_size: -; v_call: TRBV30; cdr3_length: 13
cdr3_aa: CASSTSSGRINNEQFF; cdr3_nt: TGTGCCAGCAGTACCTCGAGCGGGAGGATTAACAATGAGCAGTTCTTC; d_call: TRBD2; j_call: TRBJ2-1; clone_size: -; v_call: TRBV28; cdr3_length: 16
cdr3_aa: CASSFATSGTGELFF; cdr3_nt: TGTGCCAGCAGTTTCGCGACTAGCGGCACCGGGGAGCTGTTTTTT; d_call: TRBD2; j_call: TRBJ2-2; clone_size: -; v_call: TRBV27; cdr3_length: 15
cdr3_aa: CASSQDSSGWGNTIYF; cdr3_nt: TGCGCCAGCAGCCAAGATTCGTCAGGGTGGGGAAACACCATATATTTT; d_call: -; j_call: TRBJ1-3; clone_size: -; v_call: TRBV4-3; cdr3_length: 16
cdr3_aa: CASSGDRAHQPQHF; cdr3_nt: TGTGCCAGCAGCGGGGACAGGGCACATCAGCCCCAGCATTTT; d_call: TRBD1; j_call: TRBJ1-5; clone_size: -; v_call: TRBV7-9; cdr3_length: 14
cdr3_aa: CASSLDRNRGEAFF; cdr3_nt: TGCGCCAGCAGCTTGGATAGGAACCGAGGTGAAGCTTTCTTT; d_call: -; j_call: TRBJ1-1; clone_size: -; v_call: TRBV5-1; cdr3_length: 14
cdr3_aa: CASSLASMGNEQFF; cdr3_nt: TGTGCCAGCAGCTTAGCTAGCATGGGCAATGAGCAGTTCTTC; d_call: -; j_call: TRBJ2-1; clone_size: -; v_call: TRBV7-9; cdr3_length: 14
cdr3_aa: CASSDTSGVSYEQYF; cdr3_nt: TGCGCCAGCAGCGATACTAGCGGGGTTTCCTACGAGCAGTACTTC; d_call: TRBD2; j_call: TRBJ2-7; clone_size: -; v_call: TRBV5-1; cdr3_length: 15
cdr3_aa: CASSREERNGYTF; cdr3_nt: TGTGCCAGCAGCCGCGAGGAGCGTAATGGCTACACCTTC; d_call: -; j_call: TRBJ1-2; clone_size: -; v_call: TRBV3-1/TRBV3-2; cdr3_length: 13
cdr3_aa: CASSPRTGALKF; cdr3_nt: TGTGCCAGCAGCCCACGGACAGGGGCTCTTAAATTC; d_call: TRBD1; j_call: TRBJ1-2; clone_size: -; v_call: TRBV7-2; cdr3_length: 12
cdr3_aa: CASSESGVLNTEAFF; cdr3_nt: TGTGCCAGCAGTGAATCCGGGGTCCTAAACACTGAAGCTTTCTTT; d_call: -; j_call: TRBJ1-1; clone_size: few; v_call: TRBV2; cdr3_length: 15
cdr3_aa: CASRTGGLTGELFF; cdr3_nt: TGTGCCAGCAGGACAGGAGGCCTGACCGGGGAGCTGTTTTTT; d_call: -; j_call: TRBJ2-2; clone_size: -; v_call: TRBV2; cdr3_length: 14
cdr3_aa: CASSSDRGGIYEQYF; cdr3_nt: TGTGCCAGCAGCTCAGACAGGGGTGGGATCTACGAGCAGTACTTC; d_call: TRBD1; j_call: TRBJ2-7; clone_size: -; v_call: TRBV7-9; cdr3_length: 15
cdr3_aa: CASSLGPGSGNTIYF; cdr3_nt: TGTGCCAGCAGCTTGGGACCGGGTTCGGGAAACACCATATATTTT; d_call: -; j_call: TRBJ1-3; clone_size: -; v_call: TRBV5-8; cdr3_length: 15
cdr3_aa: CAWRRGPHTDTQYF; cdr3_nt: TGTGCCTGGAGGAGAGGGCCCCACACAGATACGCAGTATTTT; d_call: -; j_call: TRBJ2-3; clone_size: -; v_call: TRBV30; cdr3_length: 14
cdr3_aa: CASSLTSARDSATHEQYF; cdr3_nt: TGTGCCAGCTCACTTACTTCAGCCCGGGACTCAGCTACCCACGAGCAGTACTTC; d_call: -; j_call: TRBJ2-7; clone_size: -; v_call: TRBV18; cdr3_length: 18
cdr3_aa: CASSQDLGAGNTIYF; cdr3_nt: TGTGCCAGCAGCCAAGATTTGGGGGCAGGAAACACCATATATTTT; d_call: -; j_call: TRBJ1-3; clone_size: -; v_call: TRBV4-2; cdr3_length: 15
cdr3_aa: CATSDSTGGDTQYF; cdr3_nt: TGTGCCACCAGTGATTCGACAGGGGGTGATACGCAGTATTTT; d_call: TRBD1; j_call: TRBJ2-3; clone_size: -; v_call: TRBV24-1; cdr3_length: 14
cdr3_aa: CASSPPGVEGPNSPLHF; cdr3_nt: TGTGCCAGCTCACCACCAGGTGTGGAGGGTCCAAATTCACCCCTCCACTTT; d_call: -; j_call: TRBJ1-6; clone_size: -; v_call: TRBV18; cdr3_length: 17
cdr3_aa: CAWGTENYGYTF; cdr3_nt: TGTGCCTGGGGGACAGAAAACTATGGCTACACCTTC; d_call: TRBD1; j_call: TRBJ1-2; clone_size: -; v_call: TRBV30; cdr3_length: 12
cdr3_aa: CASSQNGYESYTF; cdr3_nt: TGTGCCAGCAGCCAAAATGGTTACGAGTCGTACACCTTC; d_call: -; j_call: TRBJ1-2; clone_size: -; v_call: TRBV3-1/TRBV3-2; cdr3_length: 13
cdr3_aa: CASRVTGDQPQHF; cdr3_nt: TGTGCCAGCAGGGTAACAGGGGATCAGCCCCAGCATTTT; d_call: TRBD1; j_call: TRBJ1-5; clone_size: -; v_call: TRBV6-5; cdr3_length: 13
cdr3_aa: CASSLEGRTEAFF; cdr3_nt: TGTGCCAGCAGTTTGGAGGGGCGGACTGAAGCTTTCTTT; d_call: -; j_call: TRBJ1-1; clone_size: -; v_call: TRBV12-3/TRBV12-4; cdr3_length: 13
cdr3_aa: CASSEFGQGNQPQHF; cdr3_nt: TGTGCCAGCAGTGAGTTTGGACAGGGTAATCAGCCCCAGCATTTT; d_call: TRBD1; j_call: TRBJ1-5; clone_size: once; v_call: TRBV6-1; cdr3_length: 15
cdr3_aa: CASSLGEPSRGHLAEQYF; cdr3_nt: TGTGCCAGCAGTTTAGGGGAACCCTCCAGGGGGCATTTAGCCGAGCAGTACTTC; d_call: TRBD1; j_call: TRBJ2-7; clone_size: -; v_call: TRBV27; cdr3_length: 18
cdr3_aa: CASSLEGDRGGEQFF; cdr3_nt: TGTGCCAGCAGCTTAGAGGGGGACAGGGGTGGAGAGCAGTTCTTC; d_call: TRBD1; j_call: TRBJ2-1; clone_size: few; v_call: TRBV7-3; cdr3_length: 15
cdr3_aa: CASSLQGAEDTQYF; cdr3_nt: TGCGCCAGCAGCTTGCAGGGGGCCGAAGATACGCAGTATTTT; d_call: TRBD1; j_call: TRBJ2-3; clone_size: -; v_call: TRBV5-1; cdr3_length: 14
cdr3_aa: CASSLEDLPYNEQFF; cdr3_nt: TGTGCCAGCAGCTTGGAGGACTTACCCTACAATGAGCAGTTCTTC; d_call: -; j_call: TRBJ2-1; clone_size: few; v_call: TRBV5-5; cdr3_length: 15
cdr3_aa: CASSPHYDSYNEQFF; cdr3_nt: TGTGCCAGCAGCCCGCACTACGACTCCTACAATGAGCAGTTCTTC; d_call: -; j_call: TRBJ2-1; clone_size: -; v_call: TRBV7-3; cdr3_length: 15